Listed here are 16 T cell receptor beta chains from one sample, sequenced in a study of CXCR3-negative and CXCR3-positive naive CD8 T cells. Notes on the study in general: In CXCR3-positive naive cells, the TRB CDR3s were more hydrophobic than in CXCR3-negative naive cells.

These receptors are not linked to any known antigen. Through 5' RACE with UMI labels, the TRB cDNA libraries were prepared. TCRdb reprocessed the 5' RACE reads, with one entry per CDR3 protein and no DNA. This sample's table has approximately 100,000 distinct CDR3 sequences. Material: naive CXCR3+ CD8+ T cells from blood. Subset noted: CD45RO-CCR7+CD27+CD95- naive CD8+ T cells expressing CXCR3 (TNR3+). These receptors came from a human donor in good health. Some clones in this sample may be carry-over from other donors' samples.

The chain is built from TRBV28 and TRBJ2-1; the D call of TRBD1 rests on TCRdb alone, since no DNA is present to check it. The CDR3 has 15 residues. Germline V gives CDR1 MDHEN, CDR2 SYDVKM. The CDR3 protein is CASSLFGQGINEQFF.

The genes are TRBV15 and TRBJ1-5. The CDR3 is 14 residues long. CDR1 and CDR2 from the germline V gene are LNHNV and YYDKDF (reference sequence). The CDR3 protein is CATSTERASQPQHF. Together with reference TRBV15 and TRBJ1-5, the CDR3 gives the full variable domain: DAMVIQNPRYQVTQFGKPVTLSCSQTLNHNVMYWYQQKSSQAPKLLFHYYDKDFNNEADTPDNFQSRRPNTSFCFLDIRSPGLGDTAMYLCATSTERASQPQHFGDGTRLSIL.

This sequence joins TRBV5-1 and TRBJ2-7; TCRdb outputs TRBD1, but without DNA this stays unchecked. Germline assignment: CDR1 SGHRS and CDR2 YFSETQ. This CDR3 contains 14 residues. CDR3 region: CASSLADGGYEQYF.

The J gene is TRBJ2-1, the V gene TRBV12-3 or TRBV12-4; TCRdb outputs TRBD2, but without DNA this stays unchecked. This CDR3 is built from 18 residues. CDR3 sequence: CASSLRGLAGVEGNEQFF.

The CDR3 loop is CASSQDRDGTEAFF. The chain joins TRBV4-3 to TRBJ1-1; the D call of TRBD1 rests on TCRdb alone, since no DNA is present to check it. Per germline, CDR1 LGHNA and CDR2 YSLEER. This CDR3 has 14 residues.

The chain recombines TRBV7-8 with TRBJ2-3; TCRdb reports TRBD2, a call that lacks DNA to check it against. The CDR3 length is 16 residues. Germline V gene sequence: CDR1 SGHVS, CDR2 FQNEAQ. CDR3 in amino acids: CASSLNSAGVADTQYF.

V gene TRBV3-1 combines with J gene TRBJ2-4; checking the TCRdb D call of TRBD1 is not possible without DNA. Germline values: CDR1 LGHDT, CDR2 YNNKEL (reference sequence). CDR3 length equals 16 residues. This chain's CDR3 is CASSQQGIKGKNIQYF.

J is TRBJ1-2 and V is TRBV20-1; TCRdb's D call of TRBD1 is untestable without DNA. CDR1 is DFQATT, CDR2 SNEGSKA, per germline (reference sequence). The CDR3 loop spans 16 amino acids. The CDR3 spells CSARDRDREHIYGYTF.

The rearrangement joins TRBV7-9 to TRBJ2-7. Germline CDR1 reads SEHNR; CDR2 reads FQNEAQ (reference sequence). The CDR3 totals 13 residues. Here the CDR3 reads CASSQAGAYEQYF.

The chain uses TRBV7-3 and TRBJ2-1. Germline V gene data show CDR1 as SGHTA and CDR2 as FQGTGA. This CDR3 comprises 14 residues. This CDR3 is CASSLTFSYNEQFF.

The chain's CDR3 is CASSPLSGGLGTGELFF. The rearrangement uses TRBV28 and TRBJ2-2; TCRdb lists TRBD1, though no DNA is available to test this call. There are 17 residues in the CDR3. CDR1 is MDHEN and CDR2 is SYDVKM in the germline V gene.

V usage is TRBV27 and J usage is TRBJ2-1; TCRdb's D call of TRBD1 is untestable without DNA. Germline V gives CDR1 MNHEY, CDR2 SMNVEV (reference sequence). This CDR3 has 16 amino acids. CDR3: CASSPVQGLSYNEQFF.

This sequence joins TRBV3-1 and TRBJ2-1. From germline, CDR1 is LGHDT and CDR2 YNNKEL (reference sequence). The CDR3 contains 17 residues. CDR3 amino acids: CASSQGSDRLSYNEQFF.

The chain has TRBV15 and TRBJ2-7; with no DNA, the TCRdb D assignment of TRBD2 cannot be verified. Germline loops: CDR1 LNHNV, CDR2 YYDKDF (reference sequence). The CDR3 is made up of 15 amino acids. CDR3 sequence reads: CATRYAAGLGDEQYF.

The rearrangement joins TRBV29-1 to TRBJ2-7; TCRdb returns TRBD1, unconfirmable since there is no DNA. The CDR3 runs 14 residues. Germline lookup yields CDR1 SQVTM and CDR2 ANQGSEA. The CDR3 protein is CSVAWTGRNYERYF.

V is TRBV29-1 and J is TRBJ2-2. The CDR3 is made up of 12 amino acids. Looked up from germline, CDR1 is SQVTM and CDR2 is ANQGSEA. CDR3 residues: CSVVGNTGELFF.